The rows below give T cell receptor beta chains drawn from one sample of a study of cytomegalovirus exposure and HLA in healthy donors. Repertoires were generated with immunoSEQ multiplex PCR, while TCRdb's copy carries only in-frame clones and drops some. The data contain approximately 150,000 clones, 66% of them seen just once; the ten biggest clones take up 6% to 8%. Sample: PBMCs. These TCRs come from an older woman in good health and CMV-seronegative. CDR3s include the opening cysteine and the closing phenylalanine or tryptophan. A D gene is named only where the DNA matches it firmly. Size is stated for part of the rows, as once, few or many counts, or as a class when the clone is expanded.

abundance: NA
v_gene: TRBV7-3
d_gene: TRBD2
len: 16
j_gene: TRBJ2-1
CDR3nt: TGTGCCAGCAGCTTTGGACCGGGACTAGCGGCCAATGAGCAGTTCTTC
CDR3aa: CASSFGPGLAANEQFF

abundance: few
v_gene: TRBV5-5
d_gene: NA
len: 16
j_gene: TRBJ2-7
CDR3nt: TGTGCCAGCAGCTTGATAGGGCGCGGACTAACCTACGAGCAGTACTTC
CDR3aa: CASSLIGRGLTYEQYF

abundance: NA
v_gene: TRBV7-2
d_gene: NA
len: 13
j_gene: TRBJ2-1
CDR3nt: TGTGCCAGCAGCTTAGGGGCAGTCAATGAGCAGTTCTTC
CDR3aa: CASSLGAVNEQFF

abundance: NA
v_gene: TRBV28
d_gene: NA
len: 15
j_gene: TRBJ2-5
CDR3nt: TGTGCCAGCAGTCCTCCTAGAAACCCCCAAGAGACCCAGTACTTC
CDR3aa: CASSPPRNPQETQYF

abundance: once
v_gene: TRBV21-1
d_gene: NA
len: 13
j_gene: TRBJ2-5
CDR3nt: TGTGCCAGCAGCAAATTGAGGTGGTCGCGGCAGTACTTC
CDR3aa: CASSKLRWSRQYF

abundance: NA
v_gene: TRBV5-6
d_gene: TRBD2
len: 16
j_gene: TRBJ2-1
CDR3nt: TGTGCCAGCAGGCCGTGGTTCGGGGGGGCCTACAATGAGCAGTTCTTC
CDR3aa: CASRPWFGGAYNEQFF

abundance: NA
v_gene: TRBV4-3
d_gene: TRBD1
len: 16
j_gene: TRBJ1-5
CDR3nt: TGCGCCAGCAGCCAAGGTCTGGACAGGGGAGATCAGCCCCAGCATTTT
CDR3aa: CASSQGLDRGDQPQHF

abundance: NA
v_gene: TRBV28
d_gene: TRBD1
len: 14
j_gene: TRBJ2-1
CDR3nt: TGTGCCAGCAGTCGAGGACAGGGGACCAATGAGCAGTTCTTC
CDR3aa: CASSRGQGTNEQFF

abundance: once
v_gene: TRBV18
d_gene: TRBD2
len: 16
j_gene: TRBJ2-1
CDR3nt: TGTGCCAGCTCCATTCGGGCGGGAGTTTTAGTAAATGAGCAGTTCTTC
CDR3aa: CASSIRAGVLVNEQFF

abundance: NA
v_gene: TRBV5-1
d_gene: TRBD2
len: 16
j_gene: TRBJ2-1
CDR3nt: TGCGCCAGCAGCTCCAGCGGGACTAGCGGGAGCCATGAGCAGTTCTTC
CDR3aa: CASSSSGTSGSHEQFF

abundance: NA
v_gene: TRBV5-1
d_gene: NA
len: 14
j_gene: TRBJ1-1
CDR3nt: TGCGCCAGCAGCCCCGACAGAATGAACACTGAAGCTTTCTTT
CDR3aa: CASSPDRMNTEAFF

abundance: NA
v_gene: TRBV7-9
d_gene: TRBD1
len: 12
j_gene: TRBJ2-7
CDR3nt: TGTTCCAGCAGGGGGACAGAATACGAGCAGTACTTC
CDR3aa: CSSRGTEYEQYF

abundance: many
v_gene: TRBV4-2
d_gene: TRBD1
len: 14
j_gene: TRBJ1-2
CDR3nt: TGTGCCAGCAGCCAAGATCAACAGGGGAATGGCTACACCTTC
CDR3aa: CASSQDQQGNGYTF

abundance: once
v_gene: TRBV19
d_gene: TRBD1
len: 16
j_gene: TRBJ1-5
CDR3nt: TGTGCCAGTAGTATGCGGACAGGGGCGGGAAATCAGCCCCAGCATTTT
CDR3aa: CASSMRTGAGNQPQHF

abundance: NA
v_gene: TRBV5-6
d_gene: TRBD1
len: 17
j_gene: TRBJ2-3
CDR3nt: TGTGCCAGCAGCTTGGCTTTTAAAGGACAGGGGGCGGATACGCAGTATTTT
CDR3aa: CASSLAFKGQGADTQYF

abundance: once
v_gene: TRBV4-1
d_gene: NA
len: 15
j_gene: TRBJ2-5
CDR3nt: TGCGCCAGCAGCATTGTCTGGGGCCTCGGAGAGACCCAGTACTTC
CDR3aa: CASSIVWGLGETQYF

abundance: few
v_gene: TRBV6-1
d_gene: NA
len: 13
j_gene: TRBJ2-7
CDR3nt: TGTGCCACCCCCGCGGTGGGTCCGGGCGAGCAGTACTTC
CDR3aa: CATPAVGPGEQYF

abundance: NA
v_gene: TRBV28
d_gene: TRBD1
len: 14
j_gene: TRBJ2-1
CDR3nt: TGTGCCAGCAATCTAAGACAGGGGGCCAATGAGCAGTTCTTC
CDR3aa: CASNLRQGANEQFF

abundance: NA
v_gene: TRBV7-2
d_gene: NA
len: 17
j_gene: TRBJ2-7
CDR3nt: TGTGCCAGCAGCTTAAACCCCTCGGGATGGGTCTCCTACGAGCAGTACTTC
CDR3aa: CASSLNPSGWVSYEQYF

abundance: NA
v_gene: TRBV7-8
d_gene: NA
len: 18
j_gene: TRBJ2-3
CDR3nt: TGTGCCAGCGCCCATCCGGGGCGGGGGCGGTCAAGCACAGATACGCAGTATTTT
CDR3aa: CASAHPGRGRSSTDTQYF

abundance: NA
v_gene: TRBV10-3
d_gene: TRBD1
len: 14
j_gene: TRBJ2-7
CDR3nt: TGTGCCATCAGCCAGACAGGGGGCCAGGTCGAGCAGTACTTC
CDR3aa: CAISQTGGQVEQYF

abundance: NA
v_gene: TRBV5-1
d_gene: TRBD2
len: 15
j_gene: TRBJ2-2
CDR3nt: TGCGCCAGCAGCCCCGGGGGACTAGGGTCCGGGGAGCTGTTTTTT
CDR3aa: CASSPGGLGSGELFF

abundance: once
v_gene: TRBV6-6
d_gene: NA
len: 12
j_gene: TRBJ2-7
CDR3nt: TGTGCCAGCAGTATGGAGATAGGCGAGCAGTACTTC
CDR3aa: CASSMEIGEQYF

abundance: NA
v_gene: TRBV7-9
d_gene: NA
len: 15
j_gene: TRBJ1-6
CDR3nt: TGTGCCAGCAGCTTAGGGGGGGGAGCCAATTCACCCCTCCACTTT
CDR3aa: CASSLGGGANSPLHF

abundance: few
v_gene: TRBV19
d_gene: TRBD2
len: 15
j_gene: TRBJ2-1
CDR3nt: TGTGCCAGTAGCGAACTAGCGGGAGTAGGAAATGAGCAGTTCTTC
CDR3aa: CASSELAGVGNEQFF

abundance: NA
v_gene: TRBV19
d_gene: TRBD1
len: 16
j_gene: TRBJ1-2
CDR3nt: TGTGCCAGTAGTGCCCAAGGGACAGGGTGGCGCTATGGCTACACCTTC
CDR3aa: CASSAQGTGWRYGYTF

abundance: few
v_gene: TRBV5-4
d_gene: TRBD1
len: 15
j_gene: TRBJ2-1
CDR3nt: TGTGCCAGCAGCCCTGACAGGGCCCTATACAATGAGCAGTTCTTC
CDR3aa: CASSPDRALYNEQFF

abundance: NA
v_gene: TRBV5-1
d_gene: NA
len: 17
j_gene: TRBJ2-7
CDR3nt: TGCGCCAGCAGCTCGGGGCGCGGGCTAGCGCAAGCCTACGAGCAGTACTTC
CDR3aa: CASSSGRGLAQAYEQYF

abundance: NA
v_gene: TRBV2
d_gene: NA
len: 14
j_gene: TRBJ2-4
CDR3nt: TGTGCCAGCATGGAGGGGCGGGCCAAAAACATTCAGTACTTC
CDR3aa: CASMEGRAKNIQYF

abundance: NA
v_gene: TRBV29-1
d_gene: TRBD2
len: 15
j_gene: TRBJ2-1
CDR3nt: TGCAGCGTTGAACAGGGAGGGTTGTCCTACAATGAGCAGTTCTTC
CDR3aa: CSVEQGGLSYNEQFF

abundance: NA
v_gene: TRBV15
d_gene: NA
len: 16
j_gene: TRBJ2-4
CDR3nt: TGTGCCACCAGCAGAGATGTTGGGACTTCCAAAAACATTCAGTACTTC
CDR3aa: CATSRDVGTSKNIQYF

abundance: NA
v_gene: TRBV7-2
d_gene: TRBD1
len: 14
j_gene: TRBJ1-1
CDR3nt: TGTGCCAGCAACCCCGGACAGGGTTTCACTGAAGCTTTCTTT
CDR3aa: CASNPGQGFTEAFF

abundance: NA
v_gene: TRBV5-8
d_gene: NA
len: 13
j_gene: TRBJ2-1
CDR3nt: TGTGCCAGCAGCTCCTTCGTCCTGAATGAGCAGTTCTTC
CDR3aa: CASSSFVLNEQFF

abundance: few
v_gene: TRBV6-1
d_gene: TRBD1
len: 14
j_gene: TRBJ2-7
CDR3nt: TGTGCCAGCGAAGGGACAGGGGTTTCCTACGAGCAGTACTTC
CDR3aa: CASEGTGVSYEQYF

abundance: NA
v_gene: TRBV6-4
d_gene: NA
len: 20
j_gene: TRBJ1-5
CDR3nt: TGTGCCAGCAGTGAGGCGCTCTCCTACAGAGGACTTTATAGCAATCAGCCCCAGCATTTT
CDR3aa: CASSEALSYRGLYSNQPQHF

abundance: few
v_gene: TRBV9
d_gene: NA
len: 13
j_gene: TRBJ2-5
CDR3nt: TGTGCCAGCAGCGTAGCGGGACAAGAGACCCAGTACTTC
CDR3aa: CASSVAGQETQYF

abundance: NA
v_gene: TRBV19
d_gene: NA
len: 15
j_gene: TRBJ1-5
CDR3nt: TGTGCCAGTACCTACAGGGCTTCGGGCAATCAGCCCCAGCATTTT
CDR3aa: CASTYRASGNQPQHF

abundance: NA
v_gene: TRBV2
d_gene: TRBD2
len: 14
j_gene: TRBJ2-7
CDR3nt: TGTGCCAGCACCGAGCGGCCTAGCGGTTACGAGCAGTACTTC
CDR3aa: CASTERPSGYEQYF

abundance: few
v_gene: TRBV5-8
d_gene: NA
len: 16
j_gene: TRBJ1-5
CDR3nt: TGTGCCAGCAGCTTGGGACAGGCCTATAGCAATCAGCCCCAGCATTTT
CDR3aa: CASSLGQAYSNQPQHF

abundance: NA
v_gene: TRBV18
d_gene: NA
len: 14
j_gene: TRBJ2-2
CDR3nt: TGTGCCAGCTCACCCCCCCTCCTCACCGGGGAGCTGTTTTTT
CDR3aa: CASSPPLLTGELFF

abundance: NA
v_gene: TRBV19
d_gene: TRBD1
len: 15
j_gene: TRBJ1-5
CDR3nt: TGTGCCAGTAGACAGGACAGGGCTCCCAATCAGCCCCAGCATTTT
CDR3aa: CASRQDRAPNQPQHF

abundance: NA
v_gene: TRBV6-6
d_gene: TRBD2
len: 15
j_gene: TRBJ2-7
CDR3nt: TGTGCCAGCCTCGGGACTAGCGGGAGTATTTACGAGCAGTACTTC
CDR3aa: CASLGTSGSIYEQYF

abundance: few
v_gene: TRBV19
d_gene: NA
len: 13
j_gene: TRBJ2-3
CDR3nt: TGTGCCAGTGGGTTCGGGGGCACAGATACGCAGTATTTT
CDR3aa: CASGFGGTDTQYF

abundance: NA
v_gene: TRBV19
d_gene: NA
len: 16
j_gene: TRBJ2-1
CDR3nt: TGTGCCAGTAGTATTGAAACCCTAAGCTCCTACAATGAGCAGTTCTTC
CDR3aa: CASSIETLSSYNEQFF

abundance: few
v_gene: TRBV4-2
d_gene: TRBD2
len: 17
j_gene: TRBJ2-1
CDR3nt: TGTGCCAGCAGCCAAACTAGCGGGAGTGCGGGTTACAATGAGCAGTTCTTC
CDR3aa: CASSQTSGSAGYNEQFF

abundance: few
v_gene: TRBV11-2
d_gene: NA
len: 14
j_gene: TRBJ1-6
CDR3nt: TGTGCCAGCAGCTTCCGGGACTGGAATTCACCCCTCCACTTT
CDR3aa: CASSFRDWNSPLHF

abundance: few
v_gene: TRBV6-1
d_gene: TRBD1
len: 13
j_gene: TRBJ1-2
CDR3nt: TGTGCCAGCAGTTGGGACAGAAACTATGGCTACACCTTC
CDR3aa: CASSWDRNYGYTF

abundance: NA
v_gene: TRBV5-4
d_gene: TRBD1
len: 15
j_gene: TRBJ2-7
CDR3nt: TGTGCCAGCAGCTTGGCCGGGGGACAGGGTCGCGAGCAGTACTTC
CDR3aa: CASSLAGGQGREQYF

abundance: NA
v_gene: TRBV18
d_gene: NA
len: 14
j_gene: TRBJ1-4
CDR3nt: TGTGCCAGCTCACCTCAGGGGATGAGTGAAAAACTGTTTTTT
CDR3aa: CASSPQGMSEKLFF

abundance: NA
v_gene: TRBV21-1
d_gene: NA
len: 14
j_gene: TRBJ2-5
CDR3nt: TGTGCCAGCAGCAAAGGAGAACCGCGTCAGACCCAGTACTTC
CDR3aa: CASSKGEPRQTQYF

abundance: NA
v_gene: TRBV5-1
d_gene: NA
len: 14
j_gene: TRBJ2-2
CDR3nt: TGCGCCAGCAGCTTGGCCCAGGGGGGCGGGGAGCTGTTTTTT
CDR3aa: CASSLAQGGGELFF

abundance: NA
v_gene: TRBV6-5
d_gene: NA
len: 15
j_gene: TRBJ2-1
CDR3nt: TGTGCCAGCAGTCTCGGACTACCACCTACGGATGAGCAGTTCTTC
CDR3aa: CASSLGLPPTDEQFF

abundance: NA
v_gene: TRBV5-6
d_gene: TRBD1
len: 17
j_gene: TRBJ1-2
CDR3nt: TGTGCCAGCAACAAGCTTGGGGGGACAGGGAGATCCTATGGCTACACCTTC
CDR3aa: CASNKLGGTGRSYGYTF

abundance: NA
v_gene: TRBV5-6
d_gene: NA
len: 12
j_gene: TRBJ2-1
CDR3nt: TGTGCCAGCAGCTTGAGTAGGAGAGAGCAGTTCTTC
CDR3aa: CASSLSRREQFF